The source of this TCR beta chain is a study of blood T cell repertoires in COVID-19. In the source study's methods: Amplified reference gene primers provided the basis for estimating nucleated cell counts. Data came from immunoSEQ multiplex PCR; TCRdb stores just in-frame clones and leaves some out. V and J calls and clone size come straight from that table; D and trimming were deduced from the DNA. This table has approximately 270,000 clones, approximately 85% appearing once. The germline V gene has CDR1 MDHEN and CDR2 SYDVKM. The CDR3 sequence is 15 residues long. J lost 7 bases, V lost 5 bases, and 9 bases had no gene match.

The V call is TRBV28, the J call TRBJ1-2; 11 positions match TRBD1. This clonotype was obtained from a human donor with COVID-19, enrolled during active disease. The donor label of this sample is uncertain. The sequencing sample was made of peripheral blood. This chain's CDR3 is CASSMIPGQGGGYTF. The DNA for the CDR3 is TGTGCCAGCAGTATGATCCCGGGACAGGGGGGTGGCTACACCTTC.